One and the same sample provided the 28 T cell receptor beta chains below, sequenced in a study of T cells in Graves' hyperthyroidism and ophthalmopathy. The source material, RNA transcripts, was used to amplify TCR beta CDR3 regions. Primed by the HTBI set, a first-round RT-PCR was run on the TCR CDR3. TCRdb reprocessed the multiplex PCR reads via MiXCR and lists one record per CDR3 protein. The sample carries roughly 560,000 distinct CDR3 sequences, about 14% recorded once. Material for sequencing was blood. Receptor source: a woman in her thirties or forties with Graves' ophthalmopathy.

This clonotype was detected many times. The chain combines TRBV28 with TRBJ2-5, with 8 bases lining up with TRBD2. The CDR3 has 14 residues. The V and J ends lost 8 bases and 1 base, in that order; junction bases with no gene match: 6. Germline values: CDR1 MDHEN, CDR2 SYDVKM. CDR3 amino acids: CASGDGTSQETQYF. The DNA for the CDR3 is TGTGCCAGCGGGGACGGGACTAGCCAAGAGACCCAGTACTTC.

The V gene is TRBV6-2 or TRBV6-3, the J gene TRBJ2-5; D tentatively fits TRBD1 or TRBD2 (6 bases each). The length of the CDR3 is 16 residues. V dropped 4 bases and J dropped 1 base, with 16 bases sitting between them. Germline values: CDR1 MNHEY, CDR2 SVGEGT. CDR3 loop: CASSFVRGGSQETQYF. Written as DNA, the CDR3 is TGTGCCAGCAGTTTCGTCCGAGGGGGGTCCCAAGAGACCCAGTACTTC.

This clonotype occurred many times. V gene TRBV20-1 combines with J gene TRBJ2-5; D possibly uses TRBD1 or TRBD2 (5 bases each). CDR1 and CDR2 from the germline V gene are DFQATT and SNEGSKA (reference sequence). This CDR3 has 14 amino acids. V was trimmed by 3 bases and J by 7 bases, leaving 18 bases between them. CDR3 DNA sequence: TGCAGTGCTAGCCGACTAAGTTCTGGGGGGACCCAGTACTTC. Translated: CSASRLSSGGTQYF.

This clonotype was observed a handful of times. V and J are TRBV9 and TRBJ2-7; 7 nucleotides agree with TRBD1. CDR3 length: 13 amino acids. V lost 0 bases to trimming and J lost 6 bases; unmatched junction nucleotides: 3. Germline CDR1 is SGDLS and CDR2 is YYNGEE. CDR3 in DNA: TGTGCCAGCAGCGTAGTTCCAGGGGGCGAGCAGTACTTC. Translated, it gives CASSVVPGGEQYF. Filled out from reference TRBV9 and TRBJ2-7, the complete variable domain reads DSGVTQTPKHLITATGQRVTLRCSPRSGDLSVYWYQQSLDQGLQFLIQYYNGEERAKGNILERFSAQQFPDLHSELNLSSLELGDSALYFCASSVVPGGEQYFGPGTRLTVT.

In its sample, this clonotype was seen many times. The genes are TRBV2 and TRBJ2-7, with D possibly matching TRBD2 (5 bases). V dropped 6 bases and J dropped 4 bases, with 13 bases sitting between them. The CDR3 extends over 13 amino acids. Germline V gene lookup returns CDR1 SNHLY and CDR2 FYNNEI. CDR3 sequence (DNA): TGTGCCAGCAGGGGGAGTGAGAGGTACGAGCAGTACTTC. It encodes CASRGSERYEQYF.

This clonotype has a handful of counts. The chain carries TRBV4-2 and TRBJ2-5; D not certain. Germline V gives CDR1 LGHNA, CDR2 YNFKEQ. The CDR3 loop spans 15 amino acids. V lost 0 bases and J 0 bases, leaving 8 bases between the germline ends. CDR3 DNA sequence: TGTGCCAGCAGCCAAGATGGCCAGGACCAAGAGACCCAGTACTTC. Protein product: CASSQDGQDQETQYF.

This clonotype was detected ten times or more. This chain links TRBV28 with TRBJ1-5; possible D gene TRBD1, 5 bases. This CDR3 contains 15 residues. The V gene's germline CDR1 is MDHEN and CDR2 SYDVKM. Trimming cost V 7 bases and J 0 bases, with 13 bases left between them. CDR3 protein: CASTGDLDSNQPQHF. CDR3 bases: TGTGCCAGCACGGGGGACTTAGATAGCAATCAGCCCCAGCATTTT.

The sample holds many counts of this clonotype. This chain uses TRBV28 with TRBJ2-7, with TRBD1 matching over 9 bases. The J segment lost 5 bases and the V segment lost 4 bases, leaving 6 bases of the junction unmatched. Germline CDR1 is MDHEN and CDR2 is SYDVKM. The CDR3 runs 14 residues. CDR3 residues: CASSSPGQGHEQYF. In DNA, the CDR3 is TGTGCCAGCAGTTCACCGGGACAGGGCCACGAGCAGTACTTC.

This chain joins TRBV9 and TRBJ2-5; 8 bases fit TRBD1. V shed 3 bases and J 4 bases; nucleotides not matched to a gene: 5. This CDR3 comprises 14 residues. The germline V gene encodes CDR1 SGDLS and CDR2 YYNGEE. CDR3 sequence: CASSATTGVETQYF. CDR3 coding DNA: TGTGCCAGCAGCGCGACGACAGGGGTAGAGACCCAGTACTTC.

This clonotype was picked up a small number of times. The chain employs TRBV5-6 and TRBJ2-6; 7 nucleotides match TRBD1. Germline CDR1 SGHDT, CDR2 YYEEEE. This CDR3 comprises 16 residues. J lost 0 bases, V lost 3 bases, and 3 bases had no gene match. This CDR3 reads CASSWTGDSGANVLTF. The CDR3 bases are TGTGCCAGCAGCTGGACAGGTGACTCTGGGGCCAACGTCCTGACTTTC.

Ten or more counts support this clonotype. The CDR3 nucleotides are TGTGCCAGCAGTTTCGGCGGGAGAGATCAAGAGACCCAGTACTTC. It is translated as CASSFGGRDQETQYF. This chain joins TRBV28 and TRBJ2-5; 7 bases fit TRBD2. The CDR3 runs 15 residues. Germline V gene sequence: CDR1 MDHEN, CDR2 SYDVKM. J lost 2 bases, V lost 3 bases, and 6 bases had no gene match.

This clonotype occurred many times. The chain links TRBV12-3 or TRBV12-4 to TRBJ2-7, with D perhaps TRBD2 (5 bases). The CDR3 length is 11 residues. V was shortened by 5 bases and J by 3 bases, with 5 bases between the two germline ends. The CDR3 loop is CASSRDYEQYF. The CDR3 region has the DNA TGTGCCAGCAGTCGGGACTACGAGCAGTACTTC.

In DNA form, the CDR3 reads TGCGCCAGCAGCCAAGATTCAACAGGGACGATCTATGGCTACACCTTC. It specifies CASSQDSTGTIYGYTF. The V gene is TRBV4-3, the J gene TRBJ1-2; D may be TRBD1 (6 bases). Per the germline V gene, CDR1 is LGHNA and CDR2 is YSLEER. With 0 bases removed from V and 4 bases from J, the gap between germline ends came to 15 bases. The CDR3 is 16 residues long.

V and J are TRBV6-5 and TRBJ1-1; the D is unclear. With 0 bases removed from V and 1 base from J, the gap between germline ends came to 6 bases. CDR3 length: 14 residues. Germline assignment: CDR1 MNHEY and CDR2 SVGAGI. The chain's CDR3 is CASSYSRQNTEAFF. The CDR3 nucleotides read TGTGCCAGCAGTTACTCCCGACAGAACACTGAAGCTTTCTTT.

This clonotype was counted ten times or more. V is TRBV19 and J is TRBJ2-5; possibly TRBD1 for D (6 bases). Germline V gene lookup returns CDR1 LNHDA and CDR2 SQIVND (reference sequence). The V and J ends lost 4 bases and 0 bases respectively, with 18 bases between them. CDR3 length: 17 amino acids. DNA for the CDR3: TGTGCCAGTAGTACCGGGACCATAAGGGGGTACCAAGAGACCCAGTACTTC. This sequence encodes CASSTGTIRGYQETQYF.

In its sample, this clonotype was seen a few times. J is TRBJ2-2 and V is TRBV9, with D perhaps TRBD2 (6 bases). CDR1 and CDR2 from the germline V gene are SGDLS and YYNGEE. V gave up 2 bases and J gave up 5 bases, with 16 bases separating them. This CDR3 has 16 residues. CDR3 bases: TGTGCCAGCAGCGTTCGCAGAGGGAGCGGGACCGGGGAGCTGTTTTTT. The encoded protein is CASSVRRGSGTGELFF.

This clonotype was seen many times. The chain recombines TRBV7-2 with TRBJ2-7; D is unresolved. The V end lost 2 bases, the J end lost 0 bases, and 11 bases lay between the germline ends. The germline gives CDR1 SGHTA, CDR2 FQGNSA. There are 15 residues in the CDR3. The CDR3 protein is CASSLSPGSSYEQYF. CDR3 DNA: TGTGCCAGCAGCTTATCTCCCGGAAGCTCCTACGAGCAGTACTTC.

The chain couples TRBV4-1 to TRBJ2-1; 10 nucleotides match TRBD2. CDR3 length: 20 residues. J lost 8 bases, V lost 0 bases, and 19 bases had no gene match. Germline-derived CDR1 and CDR2 are MGHRA and YSYEKL. CDR3: CASSQDLGLFGLAVGHEQFF. For the CDR3, the DNA is TGCGCCAGCAGCCAAGATCTTGGTCTTTTCGGACTAGCGGTAGGGCATGAGCAGTTCTTC.

Many counts were recorded for this clonotype. The chain couples TRBV2 to TRBJ2-7; D is ambiguous. From germline, CDR1 is SNHLY and CDR2 FYNNEI. The CDR3 has 11 residues. Trimming cost V 1 base and J 7 bases, with 5 bases left between them. In nucleotides, the CDR3 is TGTGCCAGCAGTGAAGGGCGGGAGCAGTACTTC. It encodes CASSEGREQYF.

The table lists this clonotype with many counts. This chain links TRBV12-3 or TRBV12-4 with TRBJ2-4; no reliable D call. CDR3 length equals 11 residues. Trimming removed 9 bases at V and 15 bases at J, with 18 bases between. CDR3 residues: CASSRGRNAYF. DNA for the CDR3: TGTGCCAGTAGTAGAGGCCGTAATGCGTACTTC.

The CDR3 region is CASASGRRGYTF. The DNA of the CDR3 is TGTGCCAGCGCCTCGGGGCGTCGAGGCTACACCTTC. The genes are TRBV9 and TRBJ1-2, with a possible D match to TRBD1 (5 bases). The CDR3 sequence is 12 residues long. Trimming took 7 bases from V and 8 from J, leaving 15 bases between them. CDR1 is SGDLS, CDR2 YYNGEE, per germline. Full variable domain (remainder filled in from reference TRBV9 and TRBJ1-2): DSGVTQTPKHLITATGQRVTLRCSPRSGDLSVYWYQQSLDQGLQFLIQYYNGEERAKGNILERFSAQQFPDLHSELNLSSLELGDSALYFCASASGRRGYTFGSGTRLTVV.

A single count supports this clonotype. This sequence joins TRBV6-5 and TRBJ2-7; 7 bases match TRBD2. Trimming cost V 2 bases and J 8 bases; bases outside gene matches: 12. Per germline, CDR1 MNHEY and CDR2 SVGAGI. This CDR3 has 15 residues. The CDR3 spells CASSYQGGDGRQQYF. The DNA for the CDR3 is TGTGCCAGCAGTTACCAGGGCGGAGACGGGAGGCAGCAGTACTTC.

Many counts were recorded for this clonotype. The chain uses TRBV24-1 and TRBJ2-7; 8 bases map to TRBD2. This CDR3 is built from 16 residues. V dropped 2 bases and J dropped 0; count of bases not matched to a gene: 5. Germline CDR1 is KGHDR and CDR2 is SFDVKD. The DNA for the CDR3 is TGTGCCACCAGTGATTCGACTAGCGCAAGCTCCTACGAGCAGTACTTC. Its translation is CATSDSTSASSYEQYF.

The genes are TRBV28 and TRBJ1-1; 9 bases fit TRBD1. The V and J ends lost 6 bases and 2 bases, in that order; junction bases with no gene match: 10. Germline V lookup: CDR1 MDHEN, CDR2 SYDVKM. This CDR3 is built from 16 residues. This chain's CDR3 is CASSPLQGAPNTEAFF. In nucleotides, the CDR3 is TGTGCCAGCAGCCCGCTACAGGGGGCCCCCAACACTGAAGCTTTCTTT.

A few counts support this clonotype. The chain combines TRBV19 with TRBJ1-1; D remains ambiguous. The length of the CDR3 is 15 residues. CDR1 and CDR2 (germline): LNHDA, SQIVND (reference sequence). Trimming removed 9 bases at V and 2 bases at J, with 19 bases between. The CDR3 bases are TGTGCCAGCCACACGGGTTGGGAATCCAACACTGAAGCTTTCTTT. Encoded protein: CASHTGWESNTEAFF. Filled out from reference TRBV19 and TRBJ1-1, the complete variable domain reads DGGITQSPKYLFRKEGQNVTLSCEQNLNHDAMYWYRQDPGQGLRLIYYSQIVNDFQKGDIAEGYSVSREKKESFPLTVTSAQKNPTAFYLCASHTGWESNTEAFFGQGTRLTVV.

The genes are TRBV4-2 and TRBJ1-1, with a possible D match to TRBD1 (6 bases). Looked up from germline, CDR1 is LGHNA and CDR2 is YNFKEQ. CDR3 size: 14 residues. V lost 4 bases to trimming and J lost 3 bases, with 12 bases between them. For the CDR3, the DNA is TGTGCCAGCAGCCGTTTGGCAGGGGACACTGAAGCTTTCTTT. Encoded protein: CASSRLAGDTEAFF.

The table lists this clonotype with a few counts. CDR3 in amino acids: CASSPTQDSTYEQYF. The CDR3 DNA follows: TGTGCCAGCTCACCTACGCAGGACAGTACCTACGAGCAGTACTTC. This sequence joins TRBV18 and TRBJ2-7; D possibly corresponds to TRBD1 (6 bases). Germline values: CDR1 KGHSH, CDR2 LQKENI. Trimming removed 3 bases at V and 2 bases at J, with 14 bases between. The CDR3 has 15 amino acids.

With respect to this clonotype: Since a much larger clone is just one base distant, this may be a read error. This chain connects TRBV5-1 to TRBJ1-3; a weak D match, TRBD1 (5 bases). Germline lookup yields CDR1 SGHRS and CDR2 YFSETQ. The CDR3 extends over 15 amino acids. V lost 4 bases and J 4 bases, leaving 15 bases between the germline ends. The CDR3 here is CASSPGGRGGNTIYF. The CDR3 nucleotides are TGCGCCAGCAGCCCTGGAGGCCGGGGGGGAAACACCATATATTTT.